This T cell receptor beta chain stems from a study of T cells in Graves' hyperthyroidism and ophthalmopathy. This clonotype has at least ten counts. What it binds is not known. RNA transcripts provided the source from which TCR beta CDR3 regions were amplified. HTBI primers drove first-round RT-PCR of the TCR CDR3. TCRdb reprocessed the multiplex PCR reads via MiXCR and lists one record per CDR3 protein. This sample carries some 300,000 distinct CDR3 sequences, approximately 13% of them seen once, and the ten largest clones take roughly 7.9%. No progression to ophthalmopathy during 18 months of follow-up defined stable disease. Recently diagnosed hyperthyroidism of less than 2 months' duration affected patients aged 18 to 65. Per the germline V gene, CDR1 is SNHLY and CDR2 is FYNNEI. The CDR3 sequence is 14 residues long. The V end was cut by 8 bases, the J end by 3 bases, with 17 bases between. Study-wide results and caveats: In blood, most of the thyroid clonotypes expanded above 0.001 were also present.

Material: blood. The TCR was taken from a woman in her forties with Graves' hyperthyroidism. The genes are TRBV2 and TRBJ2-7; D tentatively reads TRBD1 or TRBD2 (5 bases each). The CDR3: CASGWGPNNYEQYF. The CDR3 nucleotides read TGTGCCAGCGGGTGGGGACCAAACAACTACGAGCAGTACTTC.